A selection of T cell receptor beta chains follows, all from one sample in a study of human T cells and chemical hapten exposure. TCRdb recomputed calls from the RACE reads with MiXCR, one row per CDR3 protein. The table lists 55,000 to 75,000 distinct CDR3 sequences, roughly an eighth of them singletons. The sequencing here drew on whole blood, taken in connection with sensitization to the hapten diphenylcyclopropenone (DPC). The receptors here all came from a man younger than 40 with alopecia areata. Some clones in this sample may be carry-over from other donors' samples. Both conserved end residues are part of each CDR3. D genes are given only for firm matches. Not all rows give a size; the values are once, few, many and, for expanded clones, a class.

size	D	V	J	DNA	CDR3
many	-	TRBV19	TRBJ2-7	TGTGCCAGTAGGGACCCCGGGGCCAAGGGCTACGAGCAGTACTTC	CASRDPGAKGYEQYF
-	-	TRBV5-6	TRBJ2-7	TGTGCCAGCAGCCGAGGACTGAACTACGAGCAGTACTTC	CASSRGLNYEQYF
few	-	TRBV20-1	TRBJ1-4	TGCAGTGCTAGGCTAACAGGAGGGCGTAATGAAAAACTGTTTTTT	CSARLTGGRNEKLFF
many	TRBD1	TRBV9	TRBJ1-2	TGTGCCAGCAGCCTGACAGGGGATGCCTATGGCTACACCTTC	CASSLTGDAYGYTF
-	-	TRBV4-2	TRBJ1-1	TGTGCCAGCAGCCAAGATACGGCCGGGGGGAACACTGAAGCTTTCTTT	CASSQDTAGGNTEAFF
medium-sized	-	TRBV29-1	TRBJ1-2	TGCAGCGTTGGCGGTGTTGGCGGCTACACCTTC	CSVGGVGGYTF
-	-	TRBV3-1	TRBJ2-3	TGTGCCAGCAGCCAAGTGGATACGCAGTATTTT	CASSQVDTQYF
many	TRBD1	TRBV6-2/TRBV6-3	TRBJ1-5	TGTGCCAGCAGAATACAGGGGGGTAGTCACTTCAATCAGCCCCAGCATTTT	CASRIQGGSHFNQPQHF
many	-	TRBV29-1	TRBJ2-3	TGCAGCGTTCGCGGCATGCAGTCGGGCACAGATACGCAGTATTTT	CSVRGMQSGTDTQYF
-	TRBD2	TRBV20-1	TRBJ2-3	TGCAGTGCCTCAACTCGGGGGGGCCGGACAGATACGCAGTATTTT	CSASTRGGRTDTQYF
many	-	TRBV12-3/TRBV12-4	TRBJ1-4	TGTGCCAGCAGTTTAGCTGAAAAACTGTTTTTT	CASSLAEKLFF
many	-	TRBV4-3	TRBJ1-5	TGCGCCAGCAGCCAAGATGTGAGGAAAGCCCAGCATTTT	CASSQDVRKAQHF
-	-	TRBV19	TRBJ2-7	TGTGCCAGTAGTACCTCAGGGCCCTACGAGCAGTACTTC	CASSTSGPYEQYF
many	TRBD1	TRBV12-3/TRBV12-4	TRBJ1-3	TGTGCCAGCAGTTCGGGACAGTTTGGAAACACCATATATTTT	CASSSGQFGNTIYF
many	TRBD2	TRBV3-1	TRBJ2-1	TGTGCCAGCAGCCACCTAGCGGGGGGCTCTTACAATGAGCAGTTCTTC	CASSHLAGGSYNEQFF
-	-	TRBV5-8	TRBJ2-3	TGTGCCAGCAGCTTGCGCGCCGGGAGTGATACGCAGTATTTT	CASSLRAGSDTQYF
-	-	TRBV4-2	TRBJ2-5	TGTGCCAGCAGCCAAGATAGCCCCCCCCGTACAGAGACCCAGTACTTC	CASSQDSPPRTETQYF
-	-	TRBV9	TRBJ2-3	TGTGCCAGCAGCCTGTACAGTTCGGATACGCAGTATTTT	CASSLYSSDTQYF
-	-	TRBV11-1	TRBJ2-2	TGTGCCAGCAGCTTTCTGGCAGGGGAGCTGTTTTTT	CASSFLAGELFF
few	-	TRBV12-3/TRBV12-4	TRBJ2-3	TGTGCCAGCAGACTTGCCGGGACTCGGAAATTTGGCACAGATACGCAGTATTTT	CASRLAGTRKFGTDTQYF
-	-	TRBV28	TRBJ2-7	TGTGCCAGCAGTTTACTCTTCTACGAGCAGTACTTC	CASSLLFYEQYF
few	-	TRBV11-2	TRBJ2-1	TGTGCCAGCAGCTTATCAGGGGTCAACAATGAGCAGTTCTTC	CASSLSGVNNEQFF
many	-	TRBV11-2	TRBJ2-1	TGTGCCAGCAGCTTAGCTGCGGGGGCCCTCTACAATGAGCAGTTCTTC	CASSLAAGALYNEQFF
many	-	TRBV7-2	TRBJ1-6	TGTGCCAGCAGCTTGATTCAGGGGCGGGATTCACCCCTCCACTTT	CASSLIQGRDSPLHF
few	TRBD1	TRBV4-1	TRBJ1-2	TGCGCCAGCAGCCAAGAGTTGGACAGGGCTGGCTACACCTTC	CASSQELDRAGYTF
few	-	TRBV6-2/TRBV6-3	TRBJ2-6	TGTGCCAGCATCCAGTTTGGGGCCAACGTCCTGACTTTC	CASIQFGANVLTF
many	TRBD2	TRBV7-9	TRBJ2-7	TGTGCCAGCAGCCAAATAGCGGGGGGGAAGAACGAGCAGTACTTC	CASSQIAGGKNEQYF